This T cell receptor beta chain was documented in a study of cytomegalovirus exposure and HLA in healthy donors. The data were produced by immunoSEQ multiplex PCR, yet TCRdb's version contains in-frame clones alone and is incomplete. The table shows some 67,000 clones, with about 95% occurring only once. Whole-study results and caveats: In a later analysis, first-cohort TCR clusters were found to tend to co-occur in the approximately 120 validation repertoires. In vitro data verified three CMV-associated chains as specific for CMV antigens. Researchers catalogued approximately 170 TCR beta chains as cytomegalovirus-associated.

Note on this clone: What it recognizes is unknown. One end of the junction varies from germline; a read error may be responsible.

CDR3 size: 16 residues. Germline V gives CDR1 PRHDT, CDR2 FYEKMQ (reference sequence). The sequenced sample was PBMCs. V usage is TRBV13 and J usage is TRBJ2-5; 7 positions match TRBD2. The receptor was isolated from a woman aged 18-29 years in good health and CMV-seronegative. Written as DNA, the CDR3 is TGTGCCAACAGCCACCATGGGGCGGGAGTTCGGGAGACCCAGTACTTC. This translates into CANSHHGAGVRETQYF.